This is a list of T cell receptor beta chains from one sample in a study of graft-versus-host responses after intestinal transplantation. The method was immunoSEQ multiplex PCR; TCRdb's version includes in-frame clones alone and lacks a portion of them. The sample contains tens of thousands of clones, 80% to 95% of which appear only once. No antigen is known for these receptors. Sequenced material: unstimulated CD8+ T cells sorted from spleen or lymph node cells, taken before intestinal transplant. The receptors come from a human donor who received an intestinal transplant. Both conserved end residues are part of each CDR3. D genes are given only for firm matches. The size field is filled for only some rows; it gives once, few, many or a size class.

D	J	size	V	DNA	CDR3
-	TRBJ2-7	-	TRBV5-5	TGTGCCAGCAGCTTTGAGATCTCCACCAGCTCCTACGAGCAGTACTTC	CASSFEISTSSYEQYF
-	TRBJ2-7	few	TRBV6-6	TGTGCCAGCAGTTACGTCCGGACCTACGAGCAGTACTTC	CASSYVRTYEQYF
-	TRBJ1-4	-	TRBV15	TGTGCCACCAGCAGATACGGGACCCCTAATGAAAAACTGTTTTTT	CATSRYGTPNEKLFF
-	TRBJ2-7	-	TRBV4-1	TGCGCCAGCAGCCAATTTCTCTGGCGAATAGATTCCTACGAGCAGTACTTC	CASSQFLWRIDSYEQYF
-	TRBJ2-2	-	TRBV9	TGTGCCAGCAGGAGGAACACCGGGGAGCTGTTTTTT	CASRRNTGELFF
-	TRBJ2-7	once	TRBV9	TGTGCCAGCAGCGTAGAGGTGGACACAATCTACGAGCAGTACTTC	CASSVEVDTIYEQYF
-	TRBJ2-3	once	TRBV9	TGTGCCAGCAGCGGGGGGGATACGCAGTATTTT	CASSGGDTQYF
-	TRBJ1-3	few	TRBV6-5	TGTGCCAGCAGTTTGACGACCTCTGGAAACACCATATATTTT	CASSLTTSGNTIYF
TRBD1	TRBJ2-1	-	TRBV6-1	TGTGCCACTCGACAGGGTTGGAATGAGCAGTTCTTC	CATRQGWNEQFF
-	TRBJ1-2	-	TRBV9	TGTGCCAGCAGCCCCCGCTTAGGTCTCTATCGGCGCTACACCTTC	CASSPRLGLYRRYTF
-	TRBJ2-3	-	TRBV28	TGTGCCAGCAGTTTAGCCTCGTGGGCAGATACGCAGTATTTT	CASSLASWADTQYF
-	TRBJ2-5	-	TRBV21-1	TGTGCCAGCAGCAAAGCGGCCCGGGGGACCCAGTACTTC	CASSKAARGTQYF
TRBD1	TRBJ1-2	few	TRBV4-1	TGCGCCAGCAGCCAAGACCCCGGCGGACAGGGGTGGTATGGCTACACCTTC	CASSQDPGGQGWYGYTF
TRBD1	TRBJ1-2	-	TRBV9	TGTGCCAGCAGCGCAGGACAGGCGAGGGACTATGGCTACACCTTC	CASSAGQARDYGYTF
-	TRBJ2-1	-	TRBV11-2	TGTGCCAGCAGCTTAACCCCCGTGACGGGGGGCAACAATGAGCAGTTCTTC	CASSLTPVTGGNNEQFF
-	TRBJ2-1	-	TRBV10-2	TGCGCCAGCAGCCCCGCTTGGGGCAATGAGCAGTTCTTC	CASSPAWGNEQFF
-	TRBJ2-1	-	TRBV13	TGTGCCAGCAGCTTAAAGGGTAATGAGCAGTTCTTC	CASSLKGNEQFF
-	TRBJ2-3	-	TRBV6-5	TGTGCCAGCAGTTACTCGGGCACTAGCACAGATACGCAGTATTTT	CASSYSGTSTDTQYF
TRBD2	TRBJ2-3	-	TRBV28	TGTGCCAGCAGTTTGCAGCGGGGGGGCCACACAGATACGCAGTATTTT	CASSLQRGGHTDTQYF